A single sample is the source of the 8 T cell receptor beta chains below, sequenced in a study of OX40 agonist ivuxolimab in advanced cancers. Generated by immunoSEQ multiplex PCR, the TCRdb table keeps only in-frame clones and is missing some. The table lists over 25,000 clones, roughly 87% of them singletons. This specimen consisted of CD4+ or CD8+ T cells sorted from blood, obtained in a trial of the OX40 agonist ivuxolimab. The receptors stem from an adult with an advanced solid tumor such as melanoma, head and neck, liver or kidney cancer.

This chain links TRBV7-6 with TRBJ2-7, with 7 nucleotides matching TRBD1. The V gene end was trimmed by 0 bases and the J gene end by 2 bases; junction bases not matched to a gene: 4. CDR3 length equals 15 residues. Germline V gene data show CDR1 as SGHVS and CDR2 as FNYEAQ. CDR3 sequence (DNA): TGTGCCAGCAGCTTAGCTTGGGACAGCGCCTACGAGCAGTACTTC. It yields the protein CASSLAWDSAYEQYF.

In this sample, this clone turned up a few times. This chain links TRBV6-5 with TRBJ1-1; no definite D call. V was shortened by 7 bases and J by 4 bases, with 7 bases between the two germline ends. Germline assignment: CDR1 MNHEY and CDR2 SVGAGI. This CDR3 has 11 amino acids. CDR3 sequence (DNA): TGTGCCAGCATGAGAGGCACTGAAGCTTTCTTT. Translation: CASMRGTEAFF.

The CDR3 loop reads CASSYSPTTYNEQFF. The CDR3 nucleotides are TGTGCCAGCAGTTACTCTCCCACGACCTACAATGAGCAGTTCTTC. This sequence joins TRBV6-5 and TRBJ2-1; D is unclear. Germline assignment: CDR1 MNHEY and CDR2 SVGAGI. The CDR3 totals 15 residues. Trimming took 0 bases from V and 2 from J, leaving 8 bases between them.

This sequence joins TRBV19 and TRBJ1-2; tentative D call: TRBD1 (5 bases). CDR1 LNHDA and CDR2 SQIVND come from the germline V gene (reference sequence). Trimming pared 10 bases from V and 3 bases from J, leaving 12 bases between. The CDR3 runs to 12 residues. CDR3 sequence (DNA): TGTGCCACATTGACAGACTACTATGGCTACACCTTC. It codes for CATLTDYYGYTF. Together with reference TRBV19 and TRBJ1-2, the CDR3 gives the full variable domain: DGGITQSPKYLFRKEGQNVTLSCEQNLNHDAMYWYRQDPGQGLRLIYYSQIVNDFQKGDIAEGYSVSREKKESFPLTVTSAQKNPTAFYLCATLTDYYGYTFGSGTRLTVV.

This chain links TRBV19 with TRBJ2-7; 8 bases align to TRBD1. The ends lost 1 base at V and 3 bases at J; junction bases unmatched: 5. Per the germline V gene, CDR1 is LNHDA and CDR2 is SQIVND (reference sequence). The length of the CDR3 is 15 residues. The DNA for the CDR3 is TGTGCCAGTAGTATAGGCTACGGGACAGGCTACGAGCAGTACTTC. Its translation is CASSIGYGTGYEQYF.

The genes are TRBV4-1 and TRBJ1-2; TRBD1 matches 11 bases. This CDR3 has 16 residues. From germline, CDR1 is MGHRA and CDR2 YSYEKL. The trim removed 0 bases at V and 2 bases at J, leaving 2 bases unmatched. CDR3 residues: CASSQDGQGANYGYTF. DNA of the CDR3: TGCGCCAGCAGCCAAGATGGACAGGGGGCGAACTATGGCTACACCTTC.

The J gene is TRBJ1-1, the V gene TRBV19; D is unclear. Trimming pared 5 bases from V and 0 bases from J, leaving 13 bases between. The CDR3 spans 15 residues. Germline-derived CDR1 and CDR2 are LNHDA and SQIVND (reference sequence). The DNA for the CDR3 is TGTGCCAGTAGTGCAGGCAGCGGGATGAACACTGAAGCTTTCTTT. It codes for CASSAGSGMNTEAFF.

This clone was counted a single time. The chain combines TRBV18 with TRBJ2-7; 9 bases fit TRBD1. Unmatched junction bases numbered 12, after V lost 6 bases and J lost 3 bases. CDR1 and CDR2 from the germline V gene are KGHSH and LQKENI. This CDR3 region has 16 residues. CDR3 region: CASSSSGTGRVYEQYF. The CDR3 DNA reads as TGTGCCAGCTCGTCCTCCGGGACAGGGAGGGTCTACGAGCAGTACTTC.